Included here is one TCR beta chain sequence, with context. Its antigen is undetermined. cDNA molecules, individually, were tagged with unique molecular identifiers. Using its own MiXCR run on the 5' RACE reads, TCRdb lists one record per CDR3 protein. The sample lists 55,000 to 80,000 distinct CDR3 sequences, 7.5% to 9% seen once, with 13% in the top ten. The record originates from a study of early T cells in non-severe SARS-CoV-2 infection. In the study overall: Sequencing targeted bulk RNA from unsorted whole blood, leaving chains unpaired. Findings of the study overall: CD4 and private specificities were missed by VDJdb matching, which favored anti-spike CD8 responses.

Sequencing was performed on whole blood, taken at baseline. This clonotype was obtained from an adult who was a healthcare worker with PCR-confirmed SARS-CoV-2 infection or an uninfected control (not recorded which).

The CDR3 DNA sequence: TGTGCCAGTAGTATATCTATGGAAGGGGGGCTGGCTCAGCCCCAGCATTTT. Translated, it gives CASSISMEGGLAQPQHF. The chain uses TRBV19 and TRBJ1-5; D is perhaps TRBD1 (6 bases). The CDR3 spans 17 residues. Per germline, CDR1 LNHDA and CDR2 SQIVND (reference sequence). V was clipped by 2 bases and J by 6 bases, with 20 bases between them. Variable domain in full (rest from reference TRBV19 and TRBJ1-5): DGGITQSPKYLFRKEGQNVTLSCEQNLNHDAMYWYRQDPGQGLRLIYYSQIVNDFQKGDIAEGYSVSREKKESFPLTVTSAQKNPTAFYLCASSISMEGGLAQPQHFGDGTRLSIL.